This TCR beta chain was identified during a study of CD8 T cells in ankylosing spondylitis. Study-wide points: The disease-linked clones had a CD8+ phenotype and low blood frequencies. What seemed typical of ankylosing spondylitis blood was a TCR beta motif built from eight highly homologous variants. Disease-linked clones reportedly concentrated significantly in matched ankylosing spondylitis synovial fluid.

As the method for making TCR beta libraries, quantitative 5'-RACE with molecular barcodes was used. TCRdb re-called the 5' RACE reads through MiXCR, storing one row per CDR3 protein. The repertoire holds some 800,000 distinct CDR3 sequences, with about an eighth as singletons. Details on this clonotype: What it binds is not known.

The CDR3 is 15 amino acids. V was cut by 3 bases and J by 0 bases, with 10 bases left in between. Germline V lookup: CDR1 SGHAT, CDR2 FQNNGV. The receptor comes from a male donor with ankylosing spondylitis. The sequenced sample consisted of blood, either unsorted or a sorted T cell fraction (not recorded which). The chain links TRBV11-2 to TRBJ2-3, with D unclear. CDR3 coding DNA: TGTGCCAGCAGCTTCGGTCTAGGGAGCACAGATACGCAGTATTTT. Amino acids: CASSFGLGSTDTQYF. The full variable domain, in which reference TRBV11-2 and TRBJ2-3 provide the parts outside the CDR3, is EAGVAQSPRYKIIEKRQSVAFWCNPISGHATLYWYQQILGQGPKLLIQFQNNGVVDDSQLPKDRFSAERLKGVDSTLKIQPAKLEDSAVYLCASSFGLGSTDTQYFGPGTRLTVL.